One and the same sample provided the 26 T cell receptor beta chains below, sequenced in a study of vaccination and CD4 T cells after COVID-19. TCRdb itself ran the PCR reads through MiXCR, one entry per CDR3 protein. The data hold some 25,000 distinct CDR3 sequences, with 50% to 65% observed a single time. This sample comprised CD4+ T cells from blood, obtained before SARS-CoV-2 vaccination. The receptors derive from a human donor who had recovered from COVID-19.

Only a few counts were recorded for this clonotype. This chain uses TRBV14 with TRBJ2-5; D remains ambiguous. V lost 1 base and J 0 bases, leaving 6 bases between the germline ends. This CDR3 region has 14 residues. Germline CDR1 is SGHDN and CDR2 is FVKESK. The chain's CDR3 is CASSQATYQETQYF. The CDR3 nucleotides read TGTGCCAGCAGCCAAGCAACGTACCAAGAGACCCAGTACTTC.

The chain couples TRBV6-2 or TRBV6-3 to TRBJ2-6; 11 nucleotides match TRBD2. There are 15 residues in the CDR3. From germline, CDR1 is MNHEY and CDR2 SVGEGT. The CDR3: CAAIAGGAGANVLTF. The CDR3 DNA reads TGTGCGGCAATAGCGGGAGGGGCTGGGGCCAACGTCCTGACTTTC.

J is TRBJ1-5 and V is TRBV10-3; D gene uncertain. Germline-derived CDR1 and CDR2 are ENHRY and SYGVKD. The CDR3 totals 15 residues. V was trimmed by 2 bases and J by 2 bases, leaving 10 bases between them. This CDR3 is CAISELGTGNQPQHF. DNA of the CDR3: TGTGCCATCAGTGAGCTGGGAACGGGCAATCAGCCCCAGCATTTT.

This clonotype was observed a handful of times. The chain joins TRBV7-9 to TRBJ2-3; no clear D gene. Germline V gene lookup returns CDR1 SEHNR and CDR2 FQNEAQ (reference sequence). The CDR3 spans 13 residues. Trimming took off 5 bases at V and 2 bases at J, with 8 bases between the two ends. The CDR3 DNA reads as TGTGCCAGCAGCGCCCCCGCCACAGATACGCAGTATTTT. It is translated as CASSAPATDTQYF.

This clonotype was observed a few times. This chain joins TRBV20-1 and TRBJ2-3; 14 nucleotides match TRBD2. This CDR3 contains 14 residues. With V trimmed by 5 bases and J by 6 bases, 4 bases remained unmatched. CDR1 and CDR2 (germline): DFQATT, SNEGSKA (reference sequence). CDR3 sequence: CSAGLAGGRDTQYF. DNA of the CDR3: TGCAGTGCTGGACTAGCGGGAGGCCGGGATACGCAGTATTTT.

The gene calls are TRBV2 and TRBJ2-2; D remains unclear. CDR1 is SNHLY and CDR2 is FYNNEI in the germline V gene. The CDR3 loop spans 16 amino acids. The germline V and J ends were trimmed by 2 bases and 4 bases, with 14 bases remaining between them. CDR3 DNA sequence: TGTGCCAGCAGTGAAAATGGGATTGGGGTCACCGGGGAGCTGTTTTTT. Protein: CASSENGIGVTGELFF. The full variable domain, rest sourced from reference TRBV2 and TRBJ2-2, is EPEVTQTPSHQVTQMGQEVILRCVPISNHLYFYWYRQILGQKVEFLVSFYNNEISEKSEIFDDQFSVERPDGSNFTLKIRSTKLEDSAMYFCASSENGIGVTGELFFGEGSRLTVL.

This sequence joins TRBV20-1 and TRBJ2-7; the match to TRBD2 covers 11 bases. The CDR3 runs to 14 residues. The germline V gene encodes CDR1 DFQATT and CDR2 SNEGSKA (reference sequence). V lost 5 bases to trimming and J lost 2 bases; unmatched junction nucleotides: 5. The CDR3 protein is CSARTSGFTYEQYF. Here the CDR3 DNA reads TGCAGTGCTCGGACTAGCGGGTTCACCTACGAGCAGTACTTC.

The genes are TRBV20-1 and TRBJ1-1, with D unclear. CDR3 length: 13 amino acids. V shed 1 base and J shed 0 bases, with 6 bases lying between them. Per germline, CDR1 DFQATT and CDR2 SNEGSKA (reference sequence). The DNA of the CDR3 is TGCAGTGCTAGAGGGCATCTGAACACTGAAGCTTTCTTT. Protein: CSARGHLNTEAFF.

This clonotype came up a few times. The rearrangement joins TRBV6-5 to TRBJ2-3; 10 bases align to TRBD2. With 2 bases clipped from V and 9 bases from J, the junction kept 8 bases outside the gene matches. Germline values: CDR1 MNHEY, CDR2 SVGAGI. The CDR3 totals 15 residues. The CDR3 DNA follows: TGTGCCAGCAGTTACCGACCCGGACTAGCGGCAACGCAGTATTTT. Protein product: CASSYRPGLAATQYF.

This chain connects TRBV7-9 to TRBJ2-5; D may match TRBD1 or TRBD2 (8 bases each). This CDR3 region has 16 residues. Germline V gene lookup returns CDR1 SEHNR and CDR2 FQNEAQ (reference sequence). Trimming took off 3 bases at V and 5 bases at J, with 19 bases between the two ends. The CDR3 loop reads CASSFSGTGIGETQYF. CDR3 nucleotide sequence: TGTGCCAGCAGCTTTAGCGGGACAGGAATCGGGGAGACCCAGTACTTC.

This clonotype was picked up a small number of times. The chain joins TRBV10-3 to TRBJ1-6; weak D call: TRBD1 (5 bases). V lost 6 bases and J lost 10, with 16 bases in between. Germline CDR1 and CDR2: ENHRY and SYGVKD. CDR3 length equals 14 residues. The CDR3 DNA is TGTGCCATCAGCCCAGGAGAACAGGAATCACCCCTCCACTTT. Translated: CAISPGEQESPLHF.

The chain employs TRBV6-1 and TRBJ1-5; D is perhaps TRBD1 (5 bases). Per the germline V gene, CDR1 is MNHNS and CDR2 is SASEGT. V was shortened by 5 bases and J by 6 bases, with 20 bases between the two germline ends. The CDR3 loop spans 16 amino acids. This chain's CDR3 is CASSLIRDGGSQPQHF. The CDR3 region has the DNA TGTGCCAGCAGTCTAATCCGGGACGGCGGTAGTCAGCCCCAGCATTTT.

This chain joins TRBV7-9 and TRBJ2-7, with D uncertain. The CDR3 spans 11 residues. Trimming left V 5 bases short and J 0 bases short, with 2 bases between. Germline V gene data show CDR1 as SEHNR and CDR2 as FQNEAQ (reference sequence). The DNA of the CDR3 is TGTGCCAGCAGCCACTCCTACGAGCAGTACTTC. Translated, it gives CASSHSYEQYF.

The rearrangement links TRBV27 to TRBJ1-1; the match to TRBD1 covers 8 bases. CDR1 MNHEY and CDR2 SMNVEV come from the germline V gene (reference sequence). CDR3 length: 15 amino acids. The J segment lost 2 bases and the V segment lost 4 bases, leaving 6 bases of the junction unmatched. The CDR3 nucleotides are TGTGCCAGCAGTTCCCTCGGGACAGGTAACACTGAAGCTTTCTTT. It is translated as CASSSLGTGNTEAFF.

V is TRBV28 and J is TRBJ1-4; D is possibly TRBD1 (5 bases). Germline CDR1 and CDR2: MDHEN and SYDVKM. Trimming removed 8 bases from V and 8 bases from J, with 15 bases in between. The CDR3 loop spans 13 amino acids. CDR3: CASCKGGDEKLFF. Here the CDR3 DNA reads TGTGCCAGCTGTAAGGGAGGGGACGAAAAACTGTTTTTT.

The gene calls are TRBV20-1 and TRBJ2-3; 7 bases match TRBD1. Losses at the gene ends were 0 bases for V and 2 bases for J; bases not matched to a gene: 5. The V gene's germline CDR1 is DFQATT and CDR2 SNEGSKA (reference sequence). CDR3 length: 15 residues. The CDR3 DNA sequence: TGCAGTGCTAGAGATATGGGGACAGCCACAGATACGCAGTATTTT. Translated, it gives CSARDMGTATDTQYF.

This chain links TRBV6-5 with TRBJ2-3; 10 nucleotides line up with TRBD1. Per the germline V gene, CDR1 is MNHEY and CDR2 is SVGAGI. The trim removed 2 bases at V and 2 bases at J, leaving 1 base unmatched. The CDR3 length is 15 residues. Here the CDR3 reads CASSYGTGDTDTQYF. As DNA, the CDR3 is TGTGCCAGCAGTTACGGGACAGGGGACACAGATACGCAGTATTTT.

This chain links TRBV6-2 or TRBV6-3 with TRBJ1-5; D uncertain. This CDR3 is built from 12 residues. Germline CDR1 and CDR2: MNHEY and SVGEGT. V was pared by 6 bases and J by 6 bases, with 9 bases between. This chain's CDR3 is CASRTLGQPQHF. CDR3 DNA sequence: TGTGCCAGCAGAACCTTGGGTCAGCCCCAGCATTTT.

This clonotype was counted a few times. The J gene is TRBJ2-4, the V gene TRBV20-1, with D unresolved. With 0 bases removed from V and 3 bases from J, the gap between germline ends came to 24 bases. This CDR3 contains 19 residues. Germline V gene data show CDR1 as DFQATT and CDR2 as SNEGSKA (reference sequence). The CDR3, as DNA: TGCAGTGCTAGAGAATCGGCAGCAATAGTCGGTTTGGGCAAAAACATTCAGTACTTC. Its translation: CSARESAAIVGLGKNIQYF.

This clonotype occurred a few times. V gene TRBV7-9 combines with J gene TRBJ2-3; no clear D gene. Germline-derived CDR1 and CDR2 are SEHNR and FQNEAQ (reference sequence). The V and J ends lost 5 bases and 6 bases respectively, with 12 bases between them. This CDR3 region has 13 residues. The CDR3 region has the DNA TGTGCCAGCAGCGTCCGTGAGACCGATACGCAGTATTTT. This translates into CASSVRETDTQYF. Looking up the rest from reference TRBV7-9 and TRBJ2-3 gives the full variable domain: DTGVSQNPRHKITKRGQNVTFRCDPISEHNRLYWYRQTLGQGPEFLTYFQNEAQLEKSRLLSDRFSAERPKGSFSTLEIQRTEQGDSAMYLCASSVRETDTQYFGPGTRLTVL.

This sequence joins TRBV15 and TRBJ2-1, with D uncertain. Trimming removed 0 bases from V and 2 bases from J, with 2 bases in between. The CDR3 loop spans 13 amino acids. Germline V CDR1 and CDR2: LNHNV, YYDKDF (reference sequence). CDR3 loop: CATSRDPYNEQFF. The CDR3 nucleotides read TGTGCCACCAGCAGAGACCCCTACAATGAGCAGTTCTTC.

As DNA, the CDR3 is TGTGCCTGGAGATACGGCCTCGGCACAGATACGCAGTATTTT. This translates into CAWRYGLGTDTQYF. V gene TRBV30 combines with J gene TRBJ2-3; D uncertain. The CDR3 is 14 residues long. V was clipped by 3 bases and J by 1 base, with 11 bases between them. Looked up from germline, CDR1 is GTSNPN and CDR2 is SVGIG (reference sequence).

This clonotype came up a few times. J is TRBJ1-2 and V is TRBV28, with TRBD1 matching over 10 bases. Unmatched junction bases numbered 10, after V lost 5 bases and J lost 7 bases. This CDR3 contains 15 residues. CDR1 and CDR2 (germline): MDHEN, SYDVKM. The CDR3 DNA is TGTGCCAGCAGTCCGGCGCCGGGACAGGGGTCTGGCTACACCTTC. It is translated as CASSPAPGQGSGYTF.

The rearrangement links TRBV20-1 to TRBJ2-5, with TRBD2 matching over 13 bases. Trimming took 5 bases from V and 5 from J; bases not matched to a gene: 11. Germline values: CDR1 DFQATT, CDR2 SNEGSKA (reference sequence). The CDR3 spans 16 residues. The CDR3 spells CSADPTSGRAWETQYF. CDR3 DNA: TGCAGTGCTGACCCCACTAGCGGGAGGGCCTGGGAGACCCAGTACTTC.

This clonotype was counted between two and nine times. This chain uses TRBV6-1 with TRBJ1-5; weak D call: TRBD1 (5 bases). Germline V lookup: CDR1 MNHNS, CDR2 SASEGT. This CDR3 comprises 14 residues. Trimming removed 6 bases from V and 4 bases from J, with 13 bases in between. The CDR3 nucleotides read TGTGCCAGCAGACGGGGACGGCTTAATCAGCCCCAGCATTTT. Translated, it gives CASRRGRLNQPQHF.

This clonotype appeared once. This chain connects TRBV5-4 to TRBJ2-7, with TRBD2 matching over 8 bases. This CDR3 region has 15 residues. Germline trimming cut 0 bases from V and 2 bases from J; bases unmatched to any gene: 4. Per the germline V gene, CDR1 is SGHNT and CDR2 is YYREEE (reference sequence). The CDR3 coding sequence is TGTGCCAGCAGCTTGGGGAGCGGGAGTGCCTACGAGCAGTACTTC. This encodes CASSLGSGSAYEQYF. The whole variable domain, filled in from reference TRBV5-4 and TRBJ2-7, reads ETGVTQSPTHLIKTRGQQVTLRCSSQSGHNTVSWYQQALGQGPQFIFQYYREEENGRGNFPPRFSGLQFPNYSSELNVNALELDDSALYLCASSLGSGSAYEQYFGPGTRLTVT.